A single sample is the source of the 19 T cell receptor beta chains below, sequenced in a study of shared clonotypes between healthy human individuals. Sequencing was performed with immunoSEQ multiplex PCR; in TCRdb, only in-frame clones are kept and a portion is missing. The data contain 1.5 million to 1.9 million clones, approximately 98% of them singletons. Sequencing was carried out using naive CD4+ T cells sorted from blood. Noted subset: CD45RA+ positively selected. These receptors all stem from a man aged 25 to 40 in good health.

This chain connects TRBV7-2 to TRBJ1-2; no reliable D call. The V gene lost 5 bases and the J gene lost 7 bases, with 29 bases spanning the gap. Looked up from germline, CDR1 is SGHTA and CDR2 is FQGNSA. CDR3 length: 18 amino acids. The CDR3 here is CASSPAGNSGIGRRGYTF. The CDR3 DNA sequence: TGTGCCAGCAGCCCCGCGGGAAATTCAGGCATTGGTCGGCGTGGCTACACCTTC.

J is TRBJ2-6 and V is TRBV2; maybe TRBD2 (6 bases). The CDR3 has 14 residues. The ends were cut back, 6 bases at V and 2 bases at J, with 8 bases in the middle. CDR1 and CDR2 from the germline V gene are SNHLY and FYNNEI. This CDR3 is CASRREAGANVLTF. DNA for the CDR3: TGTGCCAGCAGGAGGGAGGCTGGGGCCAACGTCCTGACTTTC.

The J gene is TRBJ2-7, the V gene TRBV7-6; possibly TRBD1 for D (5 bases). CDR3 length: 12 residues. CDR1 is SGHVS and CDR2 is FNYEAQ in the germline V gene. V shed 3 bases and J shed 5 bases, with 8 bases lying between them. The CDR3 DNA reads TGTGCCAGCAGCTTGATAGGGGACGAGCAGTACTTC. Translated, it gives CASSLIGDEQYF.

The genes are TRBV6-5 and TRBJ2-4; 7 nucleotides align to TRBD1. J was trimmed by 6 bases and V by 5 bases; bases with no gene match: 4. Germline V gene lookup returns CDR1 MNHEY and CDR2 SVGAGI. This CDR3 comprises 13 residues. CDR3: CASSPRDRNIQYF. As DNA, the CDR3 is TGTGCCAGCAGTCCTCGGGACAGAAACATTCAGTACTTC.

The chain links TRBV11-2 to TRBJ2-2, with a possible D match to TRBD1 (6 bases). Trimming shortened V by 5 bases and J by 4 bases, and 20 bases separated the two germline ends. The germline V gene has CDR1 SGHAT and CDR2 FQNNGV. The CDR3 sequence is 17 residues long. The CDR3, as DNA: TGTGCCAGCAGCCCCAGGGGAAGGGAAGGTGGCACCGGGGAGCTGTTTTTT. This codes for CASSPRGREGGTGELFF. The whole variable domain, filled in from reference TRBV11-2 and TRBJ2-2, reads EAGVAQSPRYKIIEKRQSVAFWCNPISGHATLYWYQQILGQGPKLLIQFQNNGVVDDSQLPKDRFSAERLKGVDSTLKIQPAKLEDSAVYLCASSPRGREGGTGELFFGEGSRLTVL.

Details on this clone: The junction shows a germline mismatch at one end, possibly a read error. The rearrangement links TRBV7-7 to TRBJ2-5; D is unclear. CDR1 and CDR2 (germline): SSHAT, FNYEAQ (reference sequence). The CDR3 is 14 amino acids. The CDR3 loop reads CASSPAGVVETQYF. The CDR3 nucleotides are TGTGCTAGCAGCCCAGCCGGAGTAGTGGAGACCCAGTACTTC.

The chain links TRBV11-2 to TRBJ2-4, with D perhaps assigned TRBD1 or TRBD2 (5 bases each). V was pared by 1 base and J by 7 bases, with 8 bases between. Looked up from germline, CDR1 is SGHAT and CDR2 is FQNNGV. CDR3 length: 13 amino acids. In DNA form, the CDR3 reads TGTGCCAGCAGCTTAGGAGGGGTCAACATTCAGTACTTC. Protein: CASSLGGVNIQYF.

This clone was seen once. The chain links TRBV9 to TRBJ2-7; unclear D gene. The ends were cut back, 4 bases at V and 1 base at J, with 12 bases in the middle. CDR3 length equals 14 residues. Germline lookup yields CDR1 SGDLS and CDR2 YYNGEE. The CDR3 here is CASSPRRSSYEQYF. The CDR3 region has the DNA TGTGCCAGCAGCCCTAGACGTAGTTCCTACGAGCAGTACTTC.

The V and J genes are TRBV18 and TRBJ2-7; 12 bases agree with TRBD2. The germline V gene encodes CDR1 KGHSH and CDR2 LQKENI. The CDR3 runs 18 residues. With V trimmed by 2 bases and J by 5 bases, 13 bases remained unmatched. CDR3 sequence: CASSPRPGASGRAHEQYF. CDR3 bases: TGTGCCAGCTCACCAAGACCCGGGGCTAGCGGGAGGGCCCACGAGCAGTACTTC. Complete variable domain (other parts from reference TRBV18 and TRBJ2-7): NAGVMQNPRHLVRRRGQEARLRCSPMKGHSHVYWYRQLPEEGLKFMVYLQKENIIDESGMPKERFSAEFPKEGPSILRIQQVVRGDSAAYFCASSPRPGASGRAHEQYFGPGTRLTVT.

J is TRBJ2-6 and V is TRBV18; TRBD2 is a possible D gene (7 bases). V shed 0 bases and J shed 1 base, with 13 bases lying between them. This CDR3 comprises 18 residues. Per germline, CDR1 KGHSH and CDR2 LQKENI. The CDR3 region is CASSPPGGLRSGANVLTF. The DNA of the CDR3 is TGTGCCAGCTCACCACCGGGGGGGCTTCGATCTGGGGCCAACGTCCTGACTTTC.

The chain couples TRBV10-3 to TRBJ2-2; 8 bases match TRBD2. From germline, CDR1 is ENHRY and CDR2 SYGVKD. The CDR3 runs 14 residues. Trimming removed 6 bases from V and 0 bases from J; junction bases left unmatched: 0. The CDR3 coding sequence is TGTGCCATCAGGACTAGCGCGAACACCGGGGAGCTGTTTTTT. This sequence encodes CAIRTSANTGELFF.

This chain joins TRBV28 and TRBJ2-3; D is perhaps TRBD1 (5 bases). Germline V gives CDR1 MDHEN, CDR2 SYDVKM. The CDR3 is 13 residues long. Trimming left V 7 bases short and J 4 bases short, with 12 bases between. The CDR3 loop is CASTHMGPDTQYF. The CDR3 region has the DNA TGTGCCAGCACCCATATGGGGCCAGATACGCAGTATTTT.

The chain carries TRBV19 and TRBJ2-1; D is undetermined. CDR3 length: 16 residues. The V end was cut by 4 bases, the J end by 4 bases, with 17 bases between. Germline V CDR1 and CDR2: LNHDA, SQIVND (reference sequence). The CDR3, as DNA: TGTGCCAGTAGTAGCCAGCTGTTTAGGGAATACAATGAGCAGTTCTTC. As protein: CASSSQLFREYNEQFF.

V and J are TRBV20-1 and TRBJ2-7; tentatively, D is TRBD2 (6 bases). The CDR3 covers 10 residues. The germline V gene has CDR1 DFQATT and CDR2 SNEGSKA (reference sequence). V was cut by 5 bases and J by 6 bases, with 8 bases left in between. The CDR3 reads CSAGSGEQYF. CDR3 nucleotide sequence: TGCAGTGCTGGTAGCGGCGAGCAGTACTTC.

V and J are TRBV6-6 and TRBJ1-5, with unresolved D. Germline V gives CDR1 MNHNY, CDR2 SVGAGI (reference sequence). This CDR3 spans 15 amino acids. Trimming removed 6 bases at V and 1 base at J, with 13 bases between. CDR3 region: CASRSPAGSNQPQHF. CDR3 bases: TGTGCCAGCAGGAGCCCAGCGGGGAGCAATCAGCCCCAGCATTTT.

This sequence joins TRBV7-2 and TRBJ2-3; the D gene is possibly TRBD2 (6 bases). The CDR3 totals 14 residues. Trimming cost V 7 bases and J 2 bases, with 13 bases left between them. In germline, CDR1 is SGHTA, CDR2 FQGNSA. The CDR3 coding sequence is TGTGCCAGCACCTTCGGCGGGGTCACAGATACGCAGTATTTT. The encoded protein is CASTFGGVTDTQYF. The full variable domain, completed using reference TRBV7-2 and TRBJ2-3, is GAGVSQSPSNKVTEKGKDVELRCDPISGHTALYWYRQSLGQGLEFLIYFQGNSAPDKSGLPSDRFSAERTGGSVSTLTIQRTQQEDSAVYLCASTFGGVTDTQYFGPGTRLTVL.

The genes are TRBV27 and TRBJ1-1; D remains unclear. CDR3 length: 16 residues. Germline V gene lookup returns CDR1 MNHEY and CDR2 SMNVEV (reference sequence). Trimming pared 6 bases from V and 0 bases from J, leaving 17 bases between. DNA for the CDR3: TGTGCCAGCAGAAATTCAGGCTTACCAATGAACACTGAAGCTTTCTTT. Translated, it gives CASRNSGLPMNTEAFF.

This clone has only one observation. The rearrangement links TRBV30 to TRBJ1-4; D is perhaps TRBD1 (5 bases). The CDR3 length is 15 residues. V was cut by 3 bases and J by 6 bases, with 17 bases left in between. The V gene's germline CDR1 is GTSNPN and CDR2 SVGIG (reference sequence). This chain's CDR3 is CAWRELLARDEKLFF. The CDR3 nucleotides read TGTGCCTGGAGAGAATTACTCGCCAGGGATGAAAAACTGTTTTTT.

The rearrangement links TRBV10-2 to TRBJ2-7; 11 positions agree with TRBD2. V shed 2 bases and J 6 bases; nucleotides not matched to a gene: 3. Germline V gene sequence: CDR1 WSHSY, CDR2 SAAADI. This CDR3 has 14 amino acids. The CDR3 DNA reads TGCGCCAGCAGTGAGGTAGCGGGAGGGAGCGAGCAGTACTTC. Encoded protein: CASSEVAGGSEQYF.